Included here is one TCR beta chain sequence, with context. The antigen is not known. These data belong to a study of cytomegalovirus exposure and HLA in healthy donors. Notes on the study in general: In a later analysis, most CMV-associated TCR beta chains appeared HLA-restricted. Earlier analysis looked at TCR beta V segments, and most were productive about 87% or about 30% of the time. Equally common other TCR beta chains were less clonally expanded than HLA-associated ones, a later analysis found. Despite most TCR sequences being rare, some public TCRs occurred in many donors.

The PCR contained 60 Vbeta and 13 Jbeta primers. Assay used: immunoSEQ multiplex PCR; TCRdb lists only in-frame clones, some missing. The sample's table shows some 89,000 clones. The specimen sequenced was PBMCs. This receptor was obtained from a woman aged 25 to 39 in good health and CMV-seronegative.

This CDR3 reads CSGHSNTEAFF. DNA for the CDR3: TGCAGCGGACACTCGAACACTGAAGCTTTCTTT. This chain connects TRBV29-1 to TRBJ1-1; D not certain. The CDR3 loop spans 11 amino acids. Trimming shortened V by 7 bases and J by 1 base, and 7 bases separated the two germline ends. Per the germline V gene, CDR1 is SQVTM and CDR2 is ANQGSEA.